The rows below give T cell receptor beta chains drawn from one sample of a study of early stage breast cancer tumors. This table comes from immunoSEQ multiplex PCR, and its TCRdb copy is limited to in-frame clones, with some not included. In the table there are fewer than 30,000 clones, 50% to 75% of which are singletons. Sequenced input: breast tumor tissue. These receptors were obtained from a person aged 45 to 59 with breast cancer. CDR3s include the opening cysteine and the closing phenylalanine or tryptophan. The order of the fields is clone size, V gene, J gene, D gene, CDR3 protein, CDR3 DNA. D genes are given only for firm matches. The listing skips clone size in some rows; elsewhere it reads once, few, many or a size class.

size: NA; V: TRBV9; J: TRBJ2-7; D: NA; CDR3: CASIPGKERHSYEQYF; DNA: TGTGCCAGCATCCCAGGTAAAGAGCGGCACTCCTACGAGCAGTACTTC
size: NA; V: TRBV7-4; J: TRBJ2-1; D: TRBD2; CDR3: CASSSKGCNGGRADEQFF; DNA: TGTGCCAGCAGCTCCAAAGGATGCAATGGCGGGAGGGCCGATGAGCAGTTCTTC
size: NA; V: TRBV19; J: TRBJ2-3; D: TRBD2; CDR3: CASSMGTSGIPSTDTQYF; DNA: TGTGCCAGTAGTATGGGGACTAGCGGGATACCCAGCACAGATACGCAGTATTTT
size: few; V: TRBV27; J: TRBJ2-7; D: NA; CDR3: CASSFRGTPSYEQYF; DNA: TGTGCCAGCAGTTTTCGTGGGACTCCCTCCTACGAGCAGTACTTC
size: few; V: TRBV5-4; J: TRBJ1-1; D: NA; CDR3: CASSPQGRSEAFF; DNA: TGTGCCAGCAGCCCCCAAGGACGCAGTGAAGCTTTCTTT
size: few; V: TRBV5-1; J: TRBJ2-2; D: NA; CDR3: CASSWTTTGELFF; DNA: TGCGCCAGCAGCTGGACTACGACCGGGGAGCTGTTTTTT
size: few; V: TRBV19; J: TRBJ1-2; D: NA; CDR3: CASTAGLLNGYTF; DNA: TGTGCCAGTACGGCAGGCCTACTCAATGGCTACACCTTC
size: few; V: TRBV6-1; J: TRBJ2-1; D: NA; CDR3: CASSEGGGERKNEQFF; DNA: TGTGCCAGCAGTGAAGGGGGCGGGGAGAGAAAGAATGAGCAGTTCTTC
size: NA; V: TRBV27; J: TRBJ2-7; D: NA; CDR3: CASSLKPFYEQYF; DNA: TGTGCCAGCAGTTTAAAACCCTTCTACGAGCAGTACTTC
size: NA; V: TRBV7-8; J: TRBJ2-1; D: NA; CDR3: CASTLDTAYEQFF; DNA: TGTGCCAGCACTCTGGACACGGCCTATGAGCAGTTCTTC
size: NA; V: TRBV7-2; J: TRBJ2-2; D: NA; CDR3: CASSFGQRNTGELFF; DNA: TGTGCCAGCAGCTTCGGCCAACGGAACACCGGGGAGCTGTTTTTT
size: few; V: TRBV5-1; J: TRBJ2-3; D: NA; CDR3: CASSLGSFDTQYF; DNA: TGCGCCAGCAGCTTAGGAAGTTTTGATACGCAGTATTTT
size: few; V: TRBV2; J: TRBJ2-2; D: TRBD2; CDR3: CASSEGSGRTGELFF; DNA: TGTGCCAGCAGTGAGGGTAGCGGGCGCACCGGGGAGCTGTTTTTT
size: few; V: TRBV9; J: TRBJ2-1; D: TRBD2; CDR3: CASSARTSGPYNEQFF; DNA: TGTGCCAGCAGCGCCCGGACTAGCGGACCTTACAATGAGCAGTTCTTC
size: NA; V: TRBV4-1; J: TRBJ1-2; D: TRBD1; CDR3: CASSPGQGEGYGYTF; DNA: TGCGCCAGCAGCCCCGGACAGGGGGAGGGTTATGGCTACACCTTC
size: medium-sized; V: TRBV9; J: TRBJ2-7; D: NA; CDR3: CASSVDGGADAYEQYF; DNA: TGTGCCAGCAGCGTAGATGGGGGGGCCGACGCCTACGAGCAGTACTTC